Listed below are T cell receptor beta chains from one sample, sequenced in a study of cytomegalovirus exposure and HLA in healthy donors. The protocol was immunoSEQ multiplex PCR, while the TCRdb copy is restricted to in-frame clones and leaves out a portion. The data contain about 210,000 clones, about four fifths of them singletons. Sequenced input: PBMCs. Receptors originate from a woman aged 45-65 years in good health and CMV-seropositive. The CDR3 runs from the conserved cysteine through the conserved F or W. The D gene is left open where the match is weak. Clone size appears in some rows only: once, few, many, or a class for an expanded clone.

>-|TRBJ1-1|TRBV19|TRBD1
CASSIGRGQRMNTEAFF
TGTGCCAGTAGTATCGGGAGGGGACAGCGGATGAACACTGAAGCTTTCTTT
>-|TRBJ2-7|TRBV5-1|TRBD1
CASRPDRGLTSYEQYF
TGCGCCAGCAGACCCGACAGGGGTCTTACCTCCTACGAGCAGTACTTC
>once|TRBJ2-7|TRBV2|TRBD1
CASNSGTGSYEQYF
TGTGCCAGCAATTCCGGGACAGGCTCCTACGAGCAGTACTTC
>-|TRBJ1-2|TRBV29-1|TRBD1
CSVEEFGTGWYGDYGYTF
TGCAGCGTTGAAGAGTTCGGGACAGGGTGGTATGGAGACTATGGCTACACCTTC
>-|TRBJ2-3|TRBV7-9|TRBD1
CASSSGTGRDTQYF
TGTGCCAGCAGCTCTGGGACAGGGAGAGATACGCAGTATTTT
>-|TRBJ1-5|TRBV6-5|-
CASRPDRSNQPQHF
TGTGCCAGCAGACCCGACAGGAGCAATCAGCCCCAGCATTTT
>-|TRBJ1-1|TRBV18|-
CASSLVGVGTEAFF
TGTGCCAGCTCGCTCGTAGGGGTTGGCACTGAAGCTTTCTTT
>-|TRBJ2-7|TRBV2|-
CASSGNPYEQYF
TGTGCCAGCAGCGGTAACCCCTACGAGCAGTACTTC
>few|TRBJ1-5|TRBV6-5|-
CASSYTGMGNQPQHF
TGTGCCAGCAGTTACACGGGGATGGGCAATCAGCCCCAGCATTTT
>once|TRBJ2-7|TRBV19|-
CASSMRRGSSYEQYF
TGTGCCAGTAGTATGCGACGGGGAAGCTCCTACGAGCAGTACTTC
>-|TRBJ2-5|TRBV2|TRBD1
CASSGTVQETQYF
TGTGCCAGCAGCGGGACAGTCCAAGAGACCCAGTACTTC
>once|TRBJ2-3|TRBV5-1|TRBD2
CASSFPLGGGPDTQYF
TGCGCCAGCAGCTTCCCTCTCGGGGGGGGCCCAGATACGCAGTATTTT
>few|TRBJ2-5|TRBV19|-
CASSTDLTDFQETQYF
TGTGCCAGTAGTACGGACCTGACGGACTTCCAAGAGACCCAGTACTTC
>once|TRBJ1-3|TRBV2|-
CASRTDSGNTIYF
TGTGCCAGCAGGACAGACTCTGGAAACACCATATATTTT
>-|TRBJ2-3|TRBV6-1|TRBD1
CASSDPGQGAQDTQYF
TGTGCCAGCAGTGACCCGGGACAGGGGGCTCAGGATACGCAGTATTTT
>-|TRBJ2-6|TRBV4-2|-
CASSQDWQGSSGANVLTF
TGTGCCAGCAGCCAAGATTGGCAGGGAAGCTCTGGGGCCAACGTCCTGACTTTC
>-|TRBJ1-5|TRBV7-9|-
CASSLARGPNQPQHF
TGTGCCAGCAGCTTAGCGCGAGGGCCCAATCAGCCCCAGCATTTT
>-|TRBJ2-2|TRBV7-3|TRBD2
CASGLAGGLAGELFF
TGTGCCAGCGGACTAGCGGGGGGGTTGGCCGGGGAGCTGTTTTTT
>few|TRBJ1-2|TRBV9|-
CASSDLAGNGYTF
TGTGCCAGCAGCGACCTGGCAGGGAATGGCTACACCTTC
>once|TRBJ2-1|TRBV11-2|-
CASSLILAYNEQFF
TGTGCCAGCAGCTTAATTCTAGCCTACAATGAGCAGTTCTTC
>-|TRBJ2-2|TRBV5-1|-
CASSLVVGVNTGELFF
TGCGCCAGCAGCTTGGTCGTGGGCGTAAACACCGGGGAGCTGTTTTTT
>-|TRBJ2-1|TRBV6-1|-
CASTPPGANEQFF
TGTGCCAGCACCCCTCCAGGGGCCAATGAGCAGTTCTTC
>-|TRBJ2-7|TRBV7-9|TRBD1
CASSFWGQGANIGEQYF
TGTGCCAGCAGCTTCTGGGGACAGGGGGCGAATATTGGCGAGCAGTACTTC
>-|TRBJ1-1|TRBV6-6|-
CASTYQVGAAFF
TGTGCCAGCACCTACCAAGTGGGGGCCGCTTTCTTT
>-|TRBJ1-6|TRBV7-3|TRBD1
CASSLSTDRGHSPLHF
TGTGCCAGCAGCTTATCCACGGACAGGGGACATTCACCCCTCCACTTT
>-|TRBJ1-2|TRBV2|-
CASRSQGRSSYGYTF
TGTGCCAGCAGGTCCCAGGGCCGTTCGAGTTATGGCTACACCTTC
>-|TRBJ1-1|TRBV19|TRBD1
CASSIVPQGVTEAFF
TGTGCCAGTAGTATAGTGCCACAGGGGGTGACTGAAGCTTTCTTT
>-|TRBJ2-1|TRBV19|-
CASSITGTNSKQFF
TGTGCCAGTAGTATCACAGGGACAAATTCCAAGCAGTTCTTC
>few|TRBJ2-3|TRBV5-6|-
CASSPLASSTDTQYF
TGTGCCAGCAGCCCCCTAGCATCAAGCACAGATACGCAGTATTTT
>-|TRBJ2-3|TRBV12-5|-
CASGLGGAGITDTQYF
TGTGCTAGTGGCCTGGGGGGGGCGGGGATCACAGATACGCAGTATTTT
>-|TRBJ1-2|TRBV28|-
CASSSRFYYGYTF
TGTGCCAGCAGCAGCAGGTTTTACTATGGCTACACCTTC
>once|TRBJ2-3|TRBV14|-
CASSQDRSVDTQYF
TGTGCCAGCAGCCAAGATAGGAGCGTAGATACGCAGTATTTT
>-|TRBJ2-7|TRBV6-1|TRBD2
CASRISGDYEQYF
TGTGCCAGCAGGATTAGCGGGGATTACGAGCAGTACTTC
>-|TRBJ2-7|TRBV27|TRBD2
CASSSSSGGAYEQYF
TGTGCCAGCAGTAGCTCGAGCGGGGGGGCCTACGAGCAGTACTTC
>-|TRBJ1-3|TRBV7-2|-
CASSPVWASGNTIYF
TGTGCCAGCAGCCCAGTATGGGCTTCGGGAAACACCATATATTTT
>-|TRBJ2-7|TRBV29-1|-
CSVGWGVTEQYF
TGCAGCGTTGGGTGGGGGGTCACCGAGCAGTACTTC
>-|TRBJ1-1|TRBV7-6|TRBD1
CASSLGTGVKAEAFF
TGTGCCAGCAGCTTAGGTACAGGGGTTAAGGCTGAAGCTTTCTTT
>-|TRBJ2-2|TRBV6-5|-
CASSYSGTQNTGELFF
TGTGCCAGCAGTTATTCCGGGACACAGAACACCGGGGAGCTGTTTTTT
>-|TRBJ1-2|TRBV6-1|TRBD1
CAGRQGVPYGYTF
TGTGCCGGGAGACAGGGGGTGCCCTATGGCTACACCTTC
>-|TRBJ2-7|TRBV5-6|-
CASSLGGVGGRSYEQYF
TGTGCCAGCAGCTTGGGAGGTGTTGGAGGGCGCTCCTACGAGCAGTACTTC
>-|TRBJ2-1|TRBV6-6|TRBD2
CASSRTQRGGYNEQFF
TGTGCCAGCAGCCGTACCCAGCGGGGGGGCTACAATGAGCAGTTCTTC
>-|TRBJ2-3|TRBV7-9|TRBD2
CASSEDFAASGYSTDTQYF
TGTGCCAGCAGCGAAGATTTTGCCGCTAGCGGTTATAGCACAGATACGCAGTATTTT
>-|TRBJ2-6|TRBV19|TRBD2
CASSNDAGDAGANVLTF
TGTGCCAGTAGTAATGACGCGGGGGATGCTGGGGCCAACGTCCTGACTTTC
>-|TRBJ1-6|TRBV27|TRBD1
CASSPKQGARNSPLHF
TGTGCCAGCAGTCCGAAACAGGGGGCGCGGAATTCACCCCTCCACTTT
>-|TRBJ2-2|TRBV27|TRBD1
CASSPGTGRPGTGELFF
TGTGCCAGCAGTCCCGGGACAGGGCGCCCCGGCACCGGGGAGCTGTTTTTT
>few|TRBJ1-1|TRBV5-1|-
CASSLERGGTEAFF
TGCGCCAGCAGCTTGGAGCGGGGGGGTACTGAAGCTTTCTTT
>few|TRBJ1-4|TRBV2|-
CASSESGEGKLFF
TGTGCCAGCAGTGAGTCCGGGGAGGGAAAACTGTTTTTT